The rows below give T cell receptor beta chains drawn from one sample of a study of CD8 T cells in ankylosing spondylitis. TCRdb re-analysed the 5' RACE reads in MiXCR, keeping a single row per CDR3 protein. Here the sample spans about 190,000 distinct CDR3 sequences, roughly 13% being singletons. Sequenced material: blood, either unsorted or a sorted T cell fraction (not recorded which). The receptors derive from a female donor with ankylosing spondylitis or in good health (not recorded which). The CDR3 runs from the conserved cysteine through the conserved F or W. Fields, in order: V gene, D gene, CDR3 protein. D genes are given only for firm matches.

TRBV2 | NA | CASSETGRTAKGYGYTF
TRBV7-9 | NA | CASRPKAGNYEQYF
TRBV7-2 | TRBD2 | CASSPPGLGENEQFF
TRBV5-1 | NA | CASSDRTQYEQYF
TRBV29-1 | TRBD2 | CSGASGRADEQYF
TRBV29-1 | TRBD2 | CSVGPPSGMIGEQYF
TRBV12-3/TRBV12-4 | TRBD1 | CASSLEGANSPLHF
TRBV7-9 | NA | CASRVGASGNTIYF
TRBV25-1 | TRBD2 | CASSGLAFDEQFF
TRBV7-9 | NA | CASSLVATDPEQYF
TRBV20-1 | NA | CSARHSGSGVNTEAFF
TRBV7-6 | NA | CASSLANGNTEAFF
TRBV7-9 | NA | CASSPRGEKLFF
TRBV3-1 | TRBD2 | CVSSPTSGRRYEQYF
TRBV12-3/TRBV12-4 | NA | CASSFREGSTEAFF
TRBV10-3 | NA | CAVREDRGTDTQYF
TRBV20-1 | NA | CSAKERPLPSYEQYF
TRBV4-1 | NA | CASSQGGRGANNSPLHF
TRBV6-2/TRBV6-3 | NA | CASGYPLQETQYF
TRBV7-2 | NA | CASTIGGNQPQHF
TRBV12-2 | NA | CASRLVEKIEETQYF
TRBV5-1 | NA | CASSYRDKYEQYF
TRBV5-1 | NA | CASSKEGGNQPQHF
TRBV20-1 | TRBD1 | CSARTGTGSLNEQFF
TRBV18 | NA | CASSRPPQDRGGTVEQYF
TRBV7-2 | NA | CASSPDPSYNEQFF
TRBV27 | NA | CASRPLTYSYGYTF
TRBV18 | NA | CASSPGQGFFVIQYF
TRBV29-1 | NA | CSAMTASSNQPQHF
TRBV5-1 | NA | CASSLVRGGDYGYTF
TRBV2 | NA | CASSPRSGRGNEKLFF
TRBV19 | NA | CASSTTYGELFF
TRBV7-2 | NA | CASSAGGPNTGELFF
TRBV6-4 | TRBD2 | CARGTSGMISYNEQFF
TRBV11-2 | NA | CASSLDFGVPYGYTF
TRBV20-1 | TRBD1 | CSAVGTANSPLHF
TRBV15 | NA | CATTPGWSTGELFF
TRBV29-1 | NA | CSVGTEYNEQFF
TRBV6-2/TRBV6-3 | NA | CASSYQRTYNEQFF
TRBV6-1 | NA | CASSRGGLGANYGYTF
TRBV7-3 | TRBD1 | CASSLTTGYEQYF
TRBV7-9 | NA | CALPPPGANVLTF
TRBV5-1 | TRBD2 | CASSTHRLAGNPTGELFF
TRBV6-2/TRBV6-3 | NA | CASSYSWRERPQHF
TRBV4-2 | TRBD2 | CASSQDFSGRSSYEQYF
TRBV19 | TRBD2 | CASSRAGADIQYF
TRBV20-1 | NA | CSAGSATGLSVDEKLFF
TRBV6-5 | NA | CASSSWTAEQFF
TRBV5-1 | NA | CASSFGVSENIQYF
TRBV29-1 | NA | CSAALQGGPGNTIYF
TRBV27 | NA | CASSLREANTGELFF